One and the same sample provided the 27 T cell receptor beta chains below, sequenced in a study of T cells after posttransplantation cyclophosphamide. Cells defined as naive were viable CD3+CD4+ or CD3+CD8+ and CCR7+CD45RA+CD45RO-CD95-CD27+CD28+. Assay: immunoSEQ multiplex PCR; the TCRdb copy retains only in-frame clones and omits some. This sample has 25,000 to 35,000 clones, with about nine tenths found just once. The sequenced sample was naive CD4+ T cells sorted from PBMCs. Receptor source: an older woman in good health, CMV-negative, and a related stem cell transplant donor.

This chain connects TRBV6-1 to TRBJ2-7; 7 bases agree with TRBD1. This CDR3 is 13 amino acids long. Germline V gives CDR1 MNHNS, CDR2 SASEGT. The V gene end was trimmed by 11 bases and the J gene end by 2 bases; junction bases not matched to a gene: 9. The DNA of the CDR3 is TGTGCCGGAGGCGGGCAGGGGGCCTACGAGCAGTACTTC. Translated, it gives CAGGGQGAYEQYF.

The CDR3 DNA reads as TGTGCCAGCAGCTTCCCACAGGGGTCTCGGGATGAGCAGTTCTTC. As protein: CASSFPQGSRDEQFF. The chain is built from TRBV5-6 and TRBJ2-1; TRBD1 matches 7 bases. The ends lost 2 bases at V and 8 bases at J; junction bases unmatched: 10. Germline V CDR1 and CDR2: SGHDT, YYEEEE. This CDR3 comprises 15 residues.

This sequence joins TRBV12-2 and TRBJ2-7; the table's D call TRBD1 went unverified against the DNA. TRBV12-2 is a pseudogene segment. This CDR3 is built from 15 residues. The chain's CDR3 is CASRCSGTGSYEQYF. The CDR3 DNA sequence: TGTGCAAGTCGCTGCTCCGGGACAGGGTCCTACGAGCAGTACTTC.

V gene TRBV9 combines with J gene TRBJ2-3; tentative D call: TRBD2 (6 bases). CDR3 length: 15 residues. Trimming stripped 3 bases from V and 2 bases from J, with 13 bases between. Per the germline V gene, CDR1 is SGDLS and CDR2 is YYNGEE. CDR3 amino acids: CASSAPSADTDTQYF. Written as DNA, the CDR3 is TGTGCCAGCAGCGCGCCTAGCGCGGACACAGATACGCAGTATTTT.

The V gene is TRBV28, the J gene TRBJ2-6; a weak D match, TRBD2 (5 bases). With 7 bases removed from V and 0 bases from J, the gap between germline ends came to 10 bases. Germline V CDR1 and CDR2: MDHEN, SYDVKM. CDR3 length: 15 amino acids. The CDR3 loop is CASTPGGSGANVLTF. The CDR3 bases are TGTGCCAGCACCCCCGGAGGCTCTGGGGCCAACGTCCTGACTTTC.

This chain uses TRBV5-1 with TRBJ2-2, with 7 nucleotides matching TRBD2. The CDR3 is 15 residues long. Germline V lookup: CDR1 SGHRS, CDR2 YFSETQ. With 2 bases clipped from V and 5 bases from J, the junction kept 6 bases outside the gene matches. The CDR3 sequence is CASSFTGGYTGELFF. The CDR3 DNA reads TGCGCCAGCAGCTTTACCGGGGGGTATACCGGGGAGCTGTTTTTT.

The chain combines TRBV5-1 with TRBJ2-5; D uncertain. Trimming stripped 2 bases from V and 2 bases from J, with 10 bases between. The CDR3 spans 14 residues. CDR1 and CDR2 from the germline V gene are SGHRS and YFSETQ. CDR3 sequence: CASSFEPSQETQYF. Here the CDR3 DNA reads TGCGCCAGCAGCTTTGAGCCTAGTCAAGAGACCCAGTACTTC.

The chain joins TRBV7-7 to TRBJ2-1; D gene unclear. This CDR3 region has 13 residues. The germline V gene has CDR1 SSHAT and CDR2 FNYEAQ (reference sequence). The V gene lost 4 bases and the J gene lost 4 bases, with 8 bases spanning the gap. The DNA of the CDR3 is TGTGCCAGCAGCTCCACAGAGTACAATGAGCAGTTCTTC. It is translated as CASSSTEYNEQFF. The variable domain in full, completed from reference TRBV7-7 and TRBJ2-1, reads GAGVSQSPRYKVTKRGQDVTLRCDPISSHATLYWYQQALGQGPEFLTYFNYEAQPDKSGLPSDRFSAERPEGSISTLTIQRTEQRDSAMYRCASSSTEYNEQFFGPGTRLTVL.

V and J are TRBV11-2 and TRBJ2-7; possibly TRBD2 for D (6 bases). Germline loops: CDR1 SGHAT, CDR2 FQNNGV. This CDR3 has 13 amino acids. The V end lost 5 bases, the J end lost 0 bases, and 8 bases lay between the germline ends. Here the CDR3 reads CASSRDFSYEQYF. The CDR3 DNA follows: TGTGCCAGCAGCCGGGACTTCTCCTACGAGCAGTACTTC.

By share of the sample, this clone is medium-sized. This CDR3 is missing its conserved last phenylalanine or tryptophan, likely due to a read error. The DNA is left out, because the CDR3 cannot be placed on it with certainty; the CDR3 is given as TCRdb lists it. The chain carries TRBV28 and TRBJ2-7; the D call in the table, TRBD2, was not verified against the DNA. The CDR3 comprises 11 residues, both ends counted. Germline-derived CDR1 and CDR2 are MDHEN and SYDVKM. This CDR3 reads CASTRGGTALH.

The chain couples TRBV6-1 to TRBJ1-6, with D possibly being TRBD1 (5 bases). Germline V gene sequence: CDR1 MNHNS, CDR2 SASEGT. The CDR3 is made up of 13 amino acids. Trimming pared 8 bases from V and 10 bases from J, leaving 15 bases between. CDR3 DNA: TGTGCCAGCTTGGGGGAACTAGCCTCACCCCTCCACTTT. It translates to CASLGELASPLHF.

V gene TRBV29-1 combines with J gene TRBJ1-1; D uncertain. There are 10 residues in the CDR3. V gave up 7 bases and J gave up 1 base, with 4 bases separating them. CDR1 and CDR2 from the germline V gene are SQVTM and ANQGSEA. CDR3 bases: TGCAGCGGACAGAACACTGAAGCTTTCTTT. This translates into CSGQNTEAFF.

The CDR3, as DNA: TGTGCCAGTAGTTTCCGGCGGGACACTGAAGCTTTCTTT. Translation: CASSFRRDTEAFF. V is TRBV19 and J is TRBJ1-1; no definite D call. The V gene lost 5 bases and the J gene lost 3 bases, with 10 bases spanning the gap. Per germline, CDR1 LNHDA and CDR2 SQIVND (reference sequence). The CDR3 length is 13 residues.

The chain is built from TRBV28 and TRBJ2-7; 9 bases fit TRBD2. Losses at the gene ends were 2 bases for V and 6 bases for J; bases not matched to a gene: 8. The CDR3 length is 15 residues. CDR1 MDHEN and CDR2 SYDVKM come from the germline V gene. The DNA of the CDR3 is TGTGCCAGCAGTTTACCCAGTAGCGGGAGAGGCGAGCAGTACTTC. Its translation: CASSLPSSGRGEQYF. Full variable domain (remainder filled in from reference TRBV28 and TRBJ2-7): DVKVTQSSRYLVKRTGEKVFLECVQDMDHENMFWYRQDPGLGLRLIYFSYDVKMKEKGDIPEGYSVSREKKERFSLILESASTNQTSMYLCASSLPSSGRGEQYFGPGTRLTVT.

The rearrangement links TRBV2 to TRBJ2-1; 10 positions agree with TRBD1. The CDR3 is 16 amino acids. Germline CDR1 reads SNHLY; CDR2 reads FYNNEI. V lost 7 bases and J lost 10; bases outside the gene matches: 16. The CDR3 sequence: CASTKTGQGLIGEQFF. Here the CDR3 DNA reads TGTGCCAGCACAAAAACGGGACAGGGGTTAATTGGGGAGCAGTTCTTC.

The J gene is TRBJ2-5, the V gene TRBV9, with D perhaps matching TRBD2 (6 bases). Trimming removed 2 bases from V and 5 bases from J, with 19 bases in between. The germline gives CDR1 SGDLS, CDR2 YYNGEE. The CDR3 extends over 16 amino acids. The CDR3 sequence: CASSVWRDSPSETQYF. In DNA form, the CDR3 reads TGTGCCAGCAGCGTTTGGAGGGACTCGCCCTCCGAGACCCAGTACTTC.

The chain joins TRBV5-1 to TRBJ2-3; maybe TRBD1 (6 bases). The V and J ends lost 0 bases and 6 bases respectively, with 14 bases between them. Germline-derived CDR1 and CDR2 are SGHRS and YFSETQ. The CDR3 loop spans 15 amino acids. The CDR3 region has the DNA TGCGCCAGCAGCTTGGGGACAGTAGCTGGGGATACGCAGTATTTT. Its protein is CASSLGTVAGDTQYF.

The rearrangement links TRBV7-9 to TRBJ1-2; 10 positions match TRBD1. Unmatched junction bases numbered 9, after V lost 2 bases and J lost 6 bases. The germline V gene has CDR1 SEHNR and CDR2 FQNEAQ (reference sequence). The CDR3 loop spans 16 amino acids. This CDR3 reads CASSLKEGTGVHGYTF. The CDR3 coding sequence is TGTGCCAGCAGCTTAAAAGAGGGGACAGGGGTTCATGGCTACACCTTC. Using reference TRBV7-9 and TRBJ1-2 for the parts outside the CDR3, the full variable domain is DTGVSQNPRHKITKRGQNVTFRCDPISEHNRLYWYRQTLGQGPEFLTYFQNEAQLEKSRLLSDRFSAERPKGSFSTLEIQRTEQGDSAMYLCASSLKEGTGVHGYTFGSGTRLTVV.

This rearrangement joins TRBV9 to TRBJ2-2; possible D gene TRBD1, 5 bases. The V and J ends lost 0 bases and 5 bases respectively, with 11 bases between them. The CDR3 loop spans 15 amino acids. Germline lookup yields CDR1 SGDLS and CDR2 YYNGEE. CDR3 sequence reads: CASSVDLRGTGELFF. The CDR3 DNA is TGTGCCAGCAGCGTAGATCTAAGGGGTACCGGGGAGCTGTTTTTT.

This chain's CDR3 is CASSPITRVAGNTIYF. The DNA for the CDR3 is TGTGCCAGCAGCCCTATAACCAGGGTCGCTGGAAACACCATATATTTT. This chain joins TRBV7-2 and TRBJ1-3, with D perhaps TRBD1 (5 bases). Trimming removed 5 bases from V and 2 bases from J, with 16 bases in between. The CDR3 has 16 amino acids. From germline, CDR1 is SGHTA and CDR2 FQGNSA.

The rearrangement uses TRBV28 and TRBJ1-2; 7 nucleotides match TRBD1. The CDR3 runs 13 residues. J gave up 3 bases and V 4 bases, and 2 bases lay outside the gene matches. CDR1 and CDR2 from the germline V gene are MDHEN and SYDVKM. The CDR3 here is CASSSDRDYGYTF. CDR3 sequence (DNA): TGTGCCAGCAGTTCCGACAGGGACTATGGCTACACCTTC.

This clone appeared a single time. The chain carries TRBV18 and TRBJ1-1; the D is unclear. The CDR3 has 16 residues. V shed 2 bases and J shed 0 bases, with 13 bases lying between them. From germline, CDR1 is KGHSH and CDR2 LQKENI. In DNA form, the CDR3 reads TGTGCCAGCTCACCAAGCGGCTACCCAGTGAACACTGAAGCTTTCTTT. Translating gives CASSPSGYPVNTEAFF.

The V and J genes are TRBV19 and TRBJ2-3; 13 nucleotides line up with TRBD2. This CDR3 contains 19 residues. The junction had 17 bases not matched to a gene; V was cut back by 6 bases and J by 5 bases. Germline V lookup: CDR1 LNHDA, CDR2 SQIVND (reference sequence). CDR3 coding DNA: TGTGCCAGTAGACCCTCAGGGGTTGGACTAGCGGGAGATCGAGATACGCAGTATTTT. It codes for CASRPSGVGLAGDRDTQYF.

The CDR3 spells CASSYGRATYEQYF. The CDR3, as DNA: TGTGCCAGCAGTTACGGTCGAGCGACGTACGAGCAGTACTTC. The genes are TRBV6-6 and TRBJ2-7; D unresolved. Trimming removed 2 bases from V and 4 bases from J, with 12 bases in between. This CDR3 has 14 amino acids. Per the germline V gene, CDR1 is MNHNY and CDR2 is SVGAGI (reference sequence).

The rearrangement links TRBV6-4 to TRBJ2-2; unclear D gene. The CDR3 has 13 amino acids. Between the trimmed V and J ends, which lost 4 bases and 7 bases, there was a span of 10 bases. Germline CDR1 and CDR2: MRHNA and SNTAGT. CDR3 loop: CASSGLDGGELFF. The DNA of the CDR3 is TGTGCCAGCAGTGGCCTAGATGGCGGGGAGCTGTTTTTT.

J is TRBJ1-3 and V is TRBV9; possibly TRBD1 for D (5 bases). Germline V gives CDR1 SGDLS, CDR2 YYNGEE. Trimming left V 1 base short and J 8 bases short, with 13 bases between. The CDR3 runs to 14 residues. In DNA, the CDR3 is TGTGCCAGCAGCGTACAGGGTGGTAAAGACACCATATATTTT. Translation gives CASSVQGGKDTIYF.

V and J are TRBV6-5 and TRBJ1-1, with D possibly being TRBD1 (5 bases). The CDR3 contains 16 residues. Germline V gene data show CDR1 as MNHEY and CDR2 as SVGAGI. V shed 0 bases and J shed 0 bases, with 11 bases lying between them. The DNA of the CDR3 is TGTGCCAGCAGTTACTCGAGAGACAGTTTGAACACTGAAGCTTTCTTT. Amino acids: CASSYSRDSLNTEAFF.